This TCR beta chain stems from a study of T cells in localized non-small cell lung cancer. As to this clone: Other DNA sequences in the sample encode the same CDR3.

Trimming removed 3 bases from V and 0 bases from J, with 6 bases in between. The CDR3 is 14 residues long. CDR1 and CDR2 from the germline V gene are SGHAT and FQNNGV. Profiling relied on immunoSEQ multiplex PCR, and the TCRdb table lists in-frame clones only, not all of them. Counted here are about 59,000 clones, just over 90% occurring once; the ten biggest clones make up about 20%. This material consisted of peripheral blood, taken before any cancer treatment. V is TRBV11-2 and J is TRBJ1-3; D uncertain. This receptor was identified in a man between 35 and 75 years old with stage I lung adenocarcinoma. This CDR3 is CASSLDGSGNTIYF. The CDR3 DNA is TGTGCCAGCAGCTTGGACGGCTCTGGAAACACCATATATTTT.